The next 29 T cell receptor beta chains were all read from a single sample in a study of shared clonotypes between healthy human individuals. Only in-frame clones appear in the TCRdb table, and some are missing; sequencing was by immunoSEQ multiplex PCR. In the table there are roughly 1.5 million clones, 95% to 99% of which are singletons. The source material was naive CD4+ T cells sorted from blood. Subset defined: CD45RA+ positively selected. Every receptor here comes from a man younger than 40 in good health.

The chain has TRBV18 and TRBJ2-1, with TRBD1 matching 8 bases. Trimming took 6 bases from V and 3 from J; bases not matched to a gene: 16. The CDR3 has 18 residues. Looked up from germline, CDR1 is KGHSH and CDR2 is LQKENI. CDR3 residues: CASSAGQGSLPGYNEQFF. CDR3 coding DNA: TGTGCCAGCTCCGCTGGACAGGGATCATTGCCTGGCTACAATGAGCAGTTCTTC.

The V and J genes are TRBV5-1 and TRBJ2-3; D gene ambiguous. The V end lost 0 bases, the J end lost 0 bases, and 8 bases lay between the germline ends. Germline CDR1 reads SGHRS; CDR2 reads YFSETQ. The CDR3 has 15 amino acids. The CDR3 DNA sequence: TGCGCCAGCAGCTTGGAATATTCTAGCACAGATACGCAGTATTTT. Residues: CASSLEYSSTDTQYF.

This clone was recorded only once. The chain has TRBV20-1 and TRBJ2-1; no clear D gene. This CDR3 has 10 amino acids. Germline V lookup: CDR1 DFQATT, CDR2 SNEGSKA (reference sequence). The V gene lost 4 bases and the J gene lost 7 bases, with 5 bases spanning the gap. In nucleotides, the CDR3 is TGCAGTGCTAAGCTGAATGAGCAGTTCTTC. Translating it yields CSAKLNEQFF.

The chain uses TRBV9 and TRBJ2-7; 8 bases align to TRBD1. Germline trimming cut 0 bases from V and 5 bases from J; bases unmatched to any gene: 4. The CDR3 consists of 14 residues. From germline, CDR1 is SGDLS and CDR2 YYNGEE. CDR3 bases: TGTGCCAGCAGCGTAGATGTCAGGGGGCACGAGCAGTACTTC. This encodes CASSVDVRGHEQYF.

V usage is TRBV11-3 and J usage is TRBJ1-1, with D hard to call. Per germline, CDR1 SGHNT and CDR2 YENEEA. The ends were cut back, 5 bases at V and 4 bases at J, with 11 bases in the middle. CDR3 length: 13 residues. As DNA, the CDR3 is TGTGCCAGCAGCCCTAAGAGAGGCACTGAAGCTTTCTTT. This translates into CASSPKRGTEAFF.

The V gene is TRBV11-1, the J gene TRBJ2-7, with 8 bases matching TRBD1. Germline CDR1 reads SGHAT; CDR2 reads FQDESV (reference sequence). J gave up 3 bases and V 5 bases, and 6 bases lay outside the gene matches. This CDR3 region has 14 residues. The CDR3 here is CASSLGTGYYEQYF. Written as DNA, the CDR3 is TGTGCCAGCAGCCTGGGGACAGGATACTACGAGCAGTACTTC.

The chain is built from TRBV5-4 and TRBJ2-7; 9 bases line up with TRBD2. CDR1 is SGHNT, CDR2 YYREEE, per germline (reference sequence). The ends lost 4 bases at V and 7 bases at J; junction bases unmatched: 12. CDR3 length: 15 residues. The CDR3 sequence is CASSASSGAHTEQYF. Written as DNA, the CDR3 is TGTGCCAGCAGCGCCTCTAGCGGGGCCCATACTGAGCAGTACTTC.

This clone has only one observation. The DNA of the CDR3 is TGTGCCAGCAGTCGGGAGGGCGCGGGACGCGGGGGGGCCAACGTCCTGACTTTC. It translates to CASSREGAGRGGANVLTF. The chain carries TRBV9 and TRBJ2-6, with 8 bases aligning to TRBD2. This CDR3 spans 18 amino acids. V lost 5 bases and J lost 4; bases outside the gene matches: 14. Germline CDR1 and CDR2: SGDLS and YYNGEE.

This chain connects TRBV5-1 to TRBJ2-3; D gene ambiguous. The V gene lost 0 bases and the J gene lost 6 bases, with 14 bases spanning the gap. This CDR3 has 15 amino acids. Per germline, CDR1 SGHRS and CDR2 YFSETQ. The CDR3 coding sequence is TGCGCCAGCAGCTTGGATCTGCAGGTAGCCGATACGCAGTATTTT. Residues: CASSLDLQVADTQYF.

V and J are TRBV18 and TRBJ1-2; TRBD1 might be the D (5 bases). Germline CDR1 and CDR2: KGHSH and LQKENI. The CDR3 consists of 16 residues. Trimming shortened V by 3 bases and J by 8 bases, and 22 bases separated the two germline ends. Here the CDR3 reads CASSPVSDGGDWGYTF. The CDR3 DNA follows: TGTGCCAGCTCACCGGTCAGCGACGGGGGTGATTGGGGCTACACCTTC.

The CDR3, as DNA: TGTGCCAGCACTCTCGACAGGGGTAGCTATGGCTACACCTTC. Its translation: CASTLDRGSYGYTF. V gene TRBV9 combines with J gene TRBJ1-2, with TRBD1 identical over 8 bases. CDR3 length: 14 residues. Germline-derived CDR1 and CDR2 are SGDLS and YYNGEE. V dropped 6 bases and J dropped 4; count of bases not matched to a gene: 8. Complete variable domain (other parts from reference TRBV9 and TRBJ1-2): DSGVTQTPKHLITATGQRVTLRCSPRSGDLSVYWYQQSLDQGLQFLIQYYNGEERAKGNILERFSAQQFPDLHSELNLSSLELGDSALYFCASTLDRGSYGYTFGSGTRLTVV.

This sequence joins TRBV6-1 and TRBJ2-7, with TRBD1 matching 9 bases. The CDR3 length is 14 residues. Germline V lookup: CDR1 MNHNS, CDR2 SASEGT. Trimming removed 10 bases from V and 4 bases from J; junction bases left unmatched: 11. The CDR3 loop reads CAIRGTGFGYEQYF. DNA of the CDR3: TGTGCCATCCGGGGGACAGGGTTTGGGTACGAGCAGTACTTC.

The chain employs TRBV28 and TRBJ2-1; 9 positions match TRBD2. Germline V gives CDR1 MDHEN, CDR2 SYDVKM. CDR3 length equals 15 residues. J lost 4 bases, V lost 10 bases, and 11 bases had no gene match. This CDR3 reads CATGQREALYNEQFF. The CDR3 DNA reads TGTGCCACCGGCCAGCGGGAGGCCCTTTACAATGAGCAGTTCTTC.

The CDR3 reads CASSVGGPIYGYTF. As DNA, the CDR3 is TGTGCCAGCAGCGTTGGAGGACCAATCTATGGCTACACCTTC. The chain uses TRBV9 and TRBJ1-2, with D unresolved. The V end lost 2 bases, the J end lost 4 bases, and 12 bases lay between the germline ends. The CDR3 extends over 14 amino acids. Germline V gene lookup returns CDR1 SGDLS and CDR2 YYNGEE. The full variable domain, its missing parts supplied by reference TRBV9 and TRBJ1-2, is DSGVTQTPKHLITATGQRVTLRCSPRSGDLSVYWYQQSLDQGLQFLIQYYNGEERAKGNILERFSAQQFPDLHSELNLSSLELGDSALYFCASSVGGPIYGYTFGSGTRLTVV.

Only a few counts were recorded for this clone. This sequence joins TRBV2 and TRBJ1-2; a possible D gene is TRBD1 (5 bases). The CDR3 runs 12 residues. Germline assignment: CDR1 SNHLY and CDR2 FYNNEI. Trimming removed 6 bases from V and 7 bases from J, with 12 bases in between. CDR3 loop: CASSFRDRGYTF. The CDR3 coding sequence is TGTGCCAGCAGCTTCCGGGACCGTGGCTACACCTTC.

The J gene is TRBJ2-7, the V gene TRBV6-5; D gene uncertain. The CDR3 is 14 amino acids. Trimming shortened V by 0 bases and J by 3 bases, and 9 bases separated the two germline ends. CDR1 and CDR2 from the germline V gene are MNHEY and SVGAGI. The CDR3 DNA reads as TGTGCCAGCAGTTACTCGGGCGTTGGCTACGAGCAGTACTTC. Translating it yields CASSYSGVGYEQYF.

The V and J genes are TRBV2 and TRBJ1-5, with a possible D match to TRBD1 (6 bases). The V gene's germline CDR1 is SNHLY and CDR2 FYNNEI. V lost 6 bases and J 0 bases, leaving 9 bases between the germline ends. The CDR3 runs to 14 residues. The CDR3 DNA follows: TGTGCCAGCAGGACAGGAAATAGCAATCAGCCCCAGCATTTT. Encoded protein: CASRTGNSNQPQHF.

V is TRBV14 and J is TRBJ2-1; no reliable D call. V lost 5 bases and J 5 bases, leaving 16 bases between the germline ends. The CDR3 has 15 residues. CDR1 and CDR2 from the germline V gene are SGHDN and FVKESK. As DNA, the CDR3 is TGTGCCAGCAGCTTAGGTATAAGGACCAACAATGAGCAGTTCTTC. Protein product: CASSLGIRTNNEQFF.

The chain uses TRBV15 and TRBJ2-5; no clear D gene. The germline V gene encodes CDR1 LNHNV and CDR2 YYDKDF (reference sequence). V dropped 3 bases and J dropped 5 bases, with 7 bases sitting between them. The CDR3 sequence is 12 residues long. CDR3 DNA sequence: TGTGCCACCAGCAGTGAACCGGAGACCCAGTACTTC. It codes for CATSSEPETQYF.

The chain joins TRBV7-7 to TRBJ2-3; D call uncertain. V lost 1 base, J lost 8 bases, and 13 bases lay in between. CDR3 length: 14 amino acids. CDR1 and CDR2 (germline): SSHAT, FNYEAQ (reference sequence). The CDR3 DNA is TGTGCCAGCAGCTTAGATATAGCTGTGGGTACGCAGTATTTT. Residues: CASSLDIAVGTQYF.

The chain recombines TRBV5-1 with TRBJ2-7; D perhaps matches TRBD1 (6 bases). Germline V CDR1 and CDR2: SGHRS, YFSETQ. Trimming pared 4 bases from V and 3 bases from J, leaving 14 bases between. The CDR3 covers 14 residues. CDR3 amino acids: CASSLYRTVYEQYF. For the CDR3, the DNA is TGCGCCAGCAGCCTATACAGGACAGTCTACGAGCAGTACTTC.

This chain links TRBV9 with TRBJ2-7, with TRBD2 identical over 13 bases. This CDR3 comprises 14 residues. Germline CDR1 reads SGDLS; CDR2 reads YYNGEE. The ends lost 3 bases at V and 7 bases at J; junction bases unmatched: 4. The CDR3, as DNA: TGTGCCAGCAGCGAGGGACTAGCGGGACGGGAGCAGTACTTC. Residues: CASSEGLAGREQYF.

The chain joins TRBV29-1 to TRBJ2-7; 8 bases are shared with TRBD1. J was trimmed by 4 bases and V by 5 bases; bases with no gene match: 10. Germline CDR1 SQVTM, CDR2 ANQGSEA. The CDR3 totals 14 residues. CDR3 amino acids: CSVSPTGDGYEQYF. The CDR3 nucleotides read TGCAGCGTTTCCCCGACAGGGGACGGATACGAGCAGTACTTC.

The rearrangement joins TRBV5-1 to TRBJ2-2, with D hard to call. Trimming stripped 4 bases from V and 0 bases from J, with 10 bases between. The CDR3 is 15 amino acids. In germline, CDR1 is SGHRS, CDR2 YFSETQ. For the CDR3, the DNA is TGCGCCAGCAGCCCAGCCCCACCGAACACCGGGGAGCTGTTTTTT. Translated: CASSPAPPNTGELFF.

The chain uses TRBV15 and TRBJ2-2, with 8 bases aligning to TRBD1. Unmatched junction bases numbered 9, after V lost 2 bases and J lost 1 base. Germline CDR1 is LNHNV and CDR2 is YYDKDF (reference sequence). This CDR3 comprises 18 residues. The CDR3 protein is CATSRPLLGTGNTGELFF. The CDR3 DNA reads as TGTGCCACCAGCAGACCCCTACTTGGGACAGGGAACACCGGGGAGCTGTTTTTT. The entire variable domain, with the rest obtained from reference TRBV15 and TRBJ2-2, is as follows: DAMVIQNPRYQVTQFGKPVTLSCSQTLNHNVMYWYQQKSSQAPKLLFHYYDKDFNNEADTPDNFQSRRPNTSFCFLDIRSPGLGDTAMYLCATSRPLLGTGNTGELFFGEGSRLTVL.

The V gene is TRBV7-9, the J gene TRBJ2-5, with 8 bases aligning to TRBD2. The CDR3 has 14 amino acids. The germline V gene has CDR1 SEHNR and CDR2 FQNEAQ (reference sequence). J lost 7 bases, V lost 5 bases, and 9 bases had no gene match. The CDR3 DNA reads TGTGCCAGCAGCGGTAGCGGGACCCAGGGGACCCAGTACTTC. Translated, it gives CASSGSGTQGTQYF.

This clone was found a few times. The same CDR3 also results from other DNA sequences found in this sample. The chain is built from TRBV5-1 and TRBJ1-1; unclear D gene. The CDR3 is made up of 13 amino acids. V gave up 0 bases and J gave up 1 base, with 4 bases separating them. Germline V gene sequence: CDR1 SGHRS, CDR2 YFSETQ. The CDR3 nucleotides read TGCGCCAGCAGCTTGGGCCCGAACACTGAAGCTTTCTTT. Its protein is CASSLGPNTEAFF.

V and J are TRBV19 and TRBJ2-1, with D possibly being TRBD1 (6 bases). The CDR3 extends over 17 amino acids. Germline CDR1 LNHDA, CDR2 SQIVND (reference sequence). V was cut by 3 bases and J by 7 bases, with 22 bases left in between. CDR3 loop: CASSIGLGAGAQNEQFF. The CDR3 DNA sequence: TGTGCCAGTAGTATTGGCCTCGGAGCAGGGGCCCAAAATGAGCAGTTCTTC.

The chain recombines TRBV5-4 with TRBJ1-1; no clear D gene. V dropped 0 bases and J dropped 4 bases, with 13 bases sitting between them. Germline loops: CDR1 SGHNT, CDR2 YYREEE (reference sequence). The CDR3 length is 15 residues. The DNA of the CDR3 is TGTGCCAGCAGCTTGGATCTGGCCAGCCCCACTGAAGCTTTCTTT. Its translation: CASSLDLASPTEAFF.